Here is one T cell receptor beta chain with its context. This sample is part of a study of blood T cell repertoires in COVID-19. The overall study: Researchers got acute and convalescent COVID-19 samples from the United States, Italy and Spain. PBMCs, B-cell-depleted T cells, or T cells were the source of the cDNA or gDNA that made up the material.

Trimming cost V 3 bases and J 0 bases, with 11 bases left between them. The CDR3 spans 15 residues. Germline CDR1 and CDR2: KGHSH and LQKENI. Per the original data handling: Reference gene primer amplification gave nucleated cell count estimates. The assay was immunoSEQ multiplex PCR, and TCRdb's table has in-frame clones only and misses some. That table gives V, J and clone size, and the DNA gave D and trimming. Here the sample spans fewer than 85,000 clones, around 82% being singletons. This clonotype was obtained from a human donor in a cohort sampled during active COVID-19. Sequenced: peripheral blood. This chain links TRBV18 with TRBJ1-1, with D perhaps matching TRBD1 (6 bases). The DNA for the CDR3 is TGTGCCAGCTCACCTGGACAGAACATGAACACTGAAGCTTTCTTT. It codes for CASSPGQNMNTEAFF.